These 30 T cell receptor beta chains came from one sample sequenced in a study of regulatory T cells in long-lasting Graves disease. Indicated time point: newly diagnosed GD, antithyroid drugs for less than 3 months. RNA extracted from PBMCs served as the sequencing template. TCR beta libraries were built with iRepertoire HTBI primers and Arm-PCR of CDR3 regions. TCRdb re-analysed the multiplex PCR reads in MiXCR, keeping a single row per CDR3 protein. The sample contains about 540,000 distinct CDR3 sequences, about 13% of which appear only once. These data were also reused for a study on T cells in Graves' hyperthyroidism and ophthalmopathy.

Source: peripheral blood mononuclear cells (PBMCs), taken at new diagnosis, from a patient treated with antithyroid drugs. These receptors were obtained from a man between 25 and 39 years old with Graves disease.

Only a few counts were recorded for this clonotype. The chain recombines TRBV24-1 with TRBJ2-1, with D possibly matching TRBD2 (5 bases). Trimming cost V 7 bases and J 11 bases, with 11 bases left between them. Germline lookup yields CDR1 KGHDR and CDR2 SFDVKD. The CDR3 runs 11 residues. Here the CDR3 reads CATRGRGQQFF. The CDR3 DNA reads TGTGCCACCAGAGGACGGGGTCAGCAGTTCTTC.

The gene calls are TRBV15 and TRBJ2-5; D not certain. CDR3 length: 14 amino acids. Trimming took off 0 bases at V and 1 base at J, with 6 bases between the two ends. CDR1 LNHNV and CDR2 YYDKDF come from the germline V gene (reference sequence). The CDR3 nucleotides are TGTGCCACCAGCAGAGATCCCCTCCAAGAGACCCAGTACTTC. Protein product: CATSRDPLQETQYF. Variable domain in full (rest from reference TRBV15 and TRBJ2-5): DAMVIQNPRYQVTQFGKPVTLSCSQTLNHNVMYWYQQKSSQAPKLLFHYYDKDFNNEADTPDNFQSRRPNTSFCFLDIRSPGLGDTAMYLCATSRDPLQETQYFGPGTRLLVL.

The table lists this clonotype with many counts. V and J are TRBV2 and TRBJ2-1; TRBD2 matches at 9 bases. Germline assignment: CDR1 SNHLY and CDR2 FYNNEI. The CDR3 totals 15 residues. The V and J ends lost 6 bases and 1 base, in that order; junction bases with no gene match: 4. CDR3 coding DNA: TGTGCCAGCAGGGGTAGCGGGAGTTCCTACAATGAGCAGTTCTTC. Translation: CASRGSGSSYNEQFF.

In this sample, this clonotype turned up a few times. The chain has TRBV7-9 and TRBJ1-5; 7 bases agree with TRBD1. The trim removed 5 bases at V and 7 bases at J, leaving 11 bases unmatched. The CDR3 is made up of 15 amino acids. Germline V CDR1 and CDR2: SEHNR, FQNEAQ (reference sequence). In nucleotides, the CDR3 is TGTGCCAGCAGCACCGACAGGGAAGTGGGGCAGCCCCAGCATTTT. It specifies CASSTDREVGQPQHF.

This chain joins TRBV6-1 and TRBJ2-3; D ambiguous. V gave up 6 bases and J gave up 2 bases, with 15 bases separating them. The V gene's germline CDR1 is MNHNS and CDR2 SASEGT. This CDR3 comprises 15 residues. CDR3 in amino acids: CASSPGRLFTDTQYF. In nucleotides, the CDR3 is TGTGCCAGCAGCCCCGGACGGCTTTTCACAGATACGCAGTATTTT.

The chain uses TRBV20-1 and TRBJ2-3, with D perhaps matching TRBD2 (5 bases). V lost 0 bases to trimming and J lost 0 bases, with 10 bases between them. There are 15 residues in the CDR3. The germline V gene encodes CDR1 DFQATT and CDR2 SNEGSKA (reference sequence). This chain's CDR3 is CSARDPQRSTDTQYF. DNA for the CDR3: TGCAGTGCTAGAGACCCACAGCGGAGCACAGATACGCAGTATTTT.

On this clonotype itself: Being one base from a much bigger clone, this may be a read error. The rearrangement uses TRBV6-1 and TRBJ2-3, with 11 bases that match TRBD2. With V trimmed by 3 bases and J by 0 bases, 2 bases remained unmatched. Germline V gene data show CDR1 as MNHNS and CDR2 as SASEGT. This CDR3 contains 16 residues. The CDR3 DNA sequence: TGTGCCAGCAGTGAGGGACTAGCGGAAAGCACAGATACGCAGTATTTT. It encodes CASSEGLAESTDTQYF.

Concerning this clonotype: One junction end does not reproduce the germline sequence, and a read error may be involved. The chain recombines TRBV5-1 with TRBJ1-1, with D unclear. CDR1 SGHRS and CDR2 YFSETQ come from the germline V gene. The length of the CDR3 is 12 residues. CDR3 DNA: TGCGCCAGCAGCTTGGCCGGCTATGAAGCTCTCTTT. This sequence encodes CASSLAGYEALF.

This clonotype was detected ten times or more. The chain links TRBV30 to TRBJ2-3; 12 bases fit TRBD2. Losses at the gene ends were 4 bases for V and 0 bases for J; bases not matched to a gene: 5. The CDR3 has 16 amino acids. The germline V gene encodes CDR1 GTSNPN and CDR2 SVGIG (reference sequence). CDR3 protein: CAWTRLAGASTDTQYF. DNA of the CDR3: TGTGCCTGGACCCGACTAGCGGGGGCTAGCACAGATACGCAGTATTTT. Complete variable domain (other parts from reference TRBV30 and TRBJ2-3): SQTIHQWPATLVQPVGSPLSLECTVEGTSNPNLYWYRQAAGRGLQLLFYSVGIGQISSEVPQNLSASRPQDRQFILSSKKLLLSDSGFYLCAWTRLAGASTDTQYFGPGTRLTVL.

This clonotype was seen ten or more times. This chain links TRBV10-3 with TRBJ2-1, with TRBD2 identical over 10 bases. The CDR3 runs 20 residues. Germline CDR1 reads ENHRY; CDR2 reads SYGVKD. With V trimmed by 0 bases and J by 0 bases, 11 bases remained unmatched. CDR3 amino acids: CAISESQPGLASSSYNEQFF. The CDR3 nucleotides are TGTGCCATCAGTGAGTCGCAACCGGGACTAGCGTCAAGCTCCTACAATGAGCAGTTCTTC.

This clonotype was found many times. CDR3 amino acids: CASTPRLAAYNEQFF. The CDR3 DNA reads as TGTGCCAGCACCCCTCGACTAGCGGCATACAATGAGCAGTTCTTC. This chain links TRBV6-1 with TRBJ2-1, with TRBD2 matching 9 bases. With 7 bases clipped from V and 4 bases from J, the junction kept 8 bases outside the gene matches. The CDR3 loop spans 15 amino acids. CDR1 and CDR2 (germline): MNHNS, SASEGT.

This clonotype was counted ten times or more. This chain joins TRBV12-3 or TRBV12-4 and TRBJ2-7, with 12 positions matching TRBD2. The J segment lost 5 bases and the V segment lost 5 bases, leaving 1 base of the junction unmatched. The CDR3 consists of 13 residues. CDR3 residues: CASSRTSGDEQYF. CDR3 coding DNA: TGTGCCAGCAGTAGGACTAGCGGGGACGAGCAGTACTTC.

This clonotype was recorded at least ten times. The rearrangement joins TRBV24-1 to TRBJ2-5, with D tentatively TRBD2 (7 bases). The CDR3 extends over 16 amino acids. V gave up 4 bases and J gave up 2 bases, with 16 bases separating them. The germline V gene encodes CDR1 KGHDR and CDR2 SFDVKD. CDR3 in amino acids: CATSEALARGQETQYF. The CDR3 region has the DNA TGTGCCACCAGTGAAGCACTAGCGAGGGGGCAAGAGACCCAGTACTTC.

This clonotype was found many times. This chain links TRBV5-1 with TRBJ2-7, with 8 bases matching TRBD2. The J segment lost 6 bases and the V segment lost 4 bases, leaving 6 bases of the junction unmatched. The germline CDR1 and CDR2 sequences are SGHRS and YFSETQ. This CDR3 contains 13 residues. CDR3 in DNA: TGCGCCAGCAGCGAGGGACTAGGGGGCGAGCAGTACTTC. Protein sequence: CASSEGLGGEQYF. Using reference TRBV5-1 and TRBJ2-7 for the parts outside the CDR3, the full variable domain is KAGVTQTPRYLIKTRGQQVTLSCSPISGHRSVSWYQQTPGQGLQFLFEYFSETQRNKGNFPGRFSGRQFSNSRSEMNVSTLELGDSALYLCASSEGLGGEQYFGPGTRLTVT.

In its sample, this clonotype was seen many times. The chain carries TRBV29-1 and TRBJ2-7, with 7 bases that match TRBD1. In germline, CDR1 is SQVTM, CDR2 ANQGSEA. V was clipped by 0 bases and J by 1 base; unmatched bases: 3. The CDR3 contains 14 residues. The CDR3 DNA reads as TGCAGCGTTGAAGATAAGACAGGGTCCTACGAGCAGTACTTC. This encodes CSVEDKTGSYEQYF.

This clonotype was found a few times. The CDR3 is CASSLDTPSRPDTQYF. CDR3 sequence (DNA): TGCGCCAGCAGCCTCGACACGCCTAGTCGACCCGATACGCAGTATTTT. The chain couples TRBV5-1 to TRBJ2-3; D is undetermined. This CDR3 comprises 16 residues. With 4 bases removed from V and 6 bases from J, the gap between germline ends came to 21 bases. The germline gives CDR1 SGHRS, CDR2 YFSETQ.

This clonotype was seen only a few times. The chain joins TRBV5-1 to TRBJ2-3; 11 bases line up with TRBD2. This CDR3 is 22 amino acids long. V was clipped by 0 bases and J by 4 bases; unmatched bases: 22. CDR1 and CDR2 from the germline V gene are SGHRS and YFSETQ. CDR3 DNA sequence: TGCGCCAGCAGCTTGGAGTTTAGGGCTAGCGGGAGGATCTTTAAGCGTGCAGATACGCAGTATTTT. Translating it yields CASSLEFRASGRIFKRADTQYF.

This rearrangement joins TRBV30 to TRBJ1-2; 10 bases match TRBD1. In germline, CDR1 is GTSNPN, CDR2 SVGIG (reference sequence). The CDR3 has 12 residues. Trimming cost V 6 bases and J 7 bases; bases outside gene matches: 5. CDR3 nucleotides: TGTGCCTGCCAGACAGGGGGCTTTGGCTACACCTTC. This encodes CACQTGGFGYTF.

At least ten counts were recorded for this clonotype. The genes are TRBV29-1 and TRBJ2-5, with a possible D match to TRBD2 (6 bases). This CDR3 has 11 residues. Germline-derived CDR1 and CDR2 are SQVTM and ANQGSEA. The V gene lost 4 bases and the J gene lost 3 bases, with 6 bases spanning the gap. This CDR3 reads CSVGGEETQYF. The DNA of the CDR3 is TGCAGCGTTGGGGGGGAAGAGACCCAGTACTTC.

The chain uses TRBV6-5 and TRBJ2-2, with 10 bases fitting TRBD2. V was pared by 2 bases and J by 5 bases, with 5 bases of the junction left unmatched. Germline V gene data show CDR1 as MNHEY and CDR2 as SVGAGI. This CDR3 has 16 residues. CDR3 nucleotide sequence: TGTGCCAGCAGTTACGGTTTACTAGCGGGGACCGGGGAGCTGTTTTTT. Translation gives CASSYGLLAGTGELFF.

In its sample, this clonotype was seen a few times. The chain couples TRBV14 to TRBJ2-3; no clear D gene. Germline CDR1 reads SGHDN; CDR2 reads FVKESK. With 3 bases removed from V and 0 bases from J, the gap between germline ends came to 13 bases. This CDR3 is built from 16 residues. The CDR3 spells CASSHQASASTDTQYF. As DNA, the CDR3 is TGTGCCAGCAGCCATCAGGCGAGTGCTAGCACAGATACGCAGTATTTT.

In this sample, this clonotype turned up many times. The chain recombines TRBV6-1 with TRBJ1-1, with 7 bases aligning to TRBD1. Germline V gene sequence: CDR1 MNHNS, CDR2 SASEGT. CDR3 length: 14 amino acids. V gave up 6 bases and J gave up 0 bases; unmatched junction bases: 4. CDR3: CASRVRGVNTEAFF. CDR3 DNA: TGTGCCAGCAGGGTCAGGGGGGTGAACACTGAAGCTTTCTTT.

This clonotype showed up just a few times. The rearrangement joins TRBV28 to TRBJ2-1; D is unclear. The CDR3 totals 15 residues. Germline CDR1 reads MDHEN; CDR2 reads SYDVKM. Trimming stripped 6 bases from V and 10 bases from J, with 22 bases between. CDR3 nucleotide sequence: TGTGCCAGCAGCCCACTGCTGGCCTCTGAGTCCGAGCAGTTCTTC. Its protein is CASSPLLASESEQFF.

Only a few counts were recorded for this clonotype. The rearrangement joins TRBV30 to TRBJ2-2; 8 positions match TRBD2. The CDR3 sequence is 15 residues long. After removal of 3 bases from V and 6 bases from J, the junction contained 9 bases not matched to a gene. CDR1 GTSNPN and CDR2 SVGIG come from the germline V gene (reference sequence). The CDR3 DNA follows: TGTGCCTGGAGCGCCGGGACTAGTCAAGCCGGGGAGCTGTTTTTT. Protein sequence: CAWSAGTSQAGELFF. Supplemented by reference TRBV30 and TRBJ2-2, the full variable domain reads SQTIHQWPATLVQPVGSPLSLECTVEGTSNPNLYWYRQAAGRGLQLLFYSVGIGQISSEVPQNLSASRPQDRQFILSSKKLLLSDSGFYLCAWSAGTSQAGELFFGEGSRLTVL.

This clonotype was found many times. V usage is TRBV2 and J usage is TRBJ2-5; TRBD2 matches 10 bases. The CDR3 has 14 residues. CDR1 is SNHLY and CDR2 is FYNNEI in the germline V gene. V shed 6 bases and J 1 base; nucleotides not matched to a gene: 2. The CDR3 sequence: CASRSGRVQETQYF. CDR3 DNA: TGTGCCAGCAGAAGCGGGAGGGTCCAAGAGACCCAGTACTTC.

This clonotype came up many times. An end of the junction differs from the germline gene, which may be a read error. V usage is TRBV7-9 and J usage is TRBJ2-1, with TRBD1 identical over 10 bases. The germline V gene encodes CDR1 SEHNR and CDR2 FQNEAQ (reference sequence). This CDR3 region has 13 residues. The CDR3 nucleotides are TGTGCCAGCAGCCTGGGACAGGGGCGCCGTCTACTCTTC. Residues: CASSLGQGRRLLF.

In this sample, this clonotype turned up many times. The chain has TRBV19 and TRBJ2-7; TRBD1 matches 9 bases. Germline V CDR1 and CDR2: LNHDA, SQIVND (reference sequence). The CDR3 loop spans 14 amino acids. Unmatched junction bases numbered 7, after V lost 5 bases and J lost 5 bases. This CDR3 is CASSAGQGSDEQYF. In DNA form, the CDR3 reads TGTGCCAGTAGTGCGGGACAGGGATCCGACGAGCAGTACTTC.

This clonotype came up many times. The V call is TRBV11-2, the J call TRBJ2-7; D unclear. The germline gives CDR1 SGHAT, CDR2 FQNNGV. This CDR3 spans 15 amino acids. The V and J ends lost 0 bases and 5 bases respectively, with 14 bases between them. CDR3 DNA: TGTGCCAGCAGCTTAGATTCGGAAAGGGCCCACGAGCAGTACTTC. Translating it yields CASSLDSERAHEQYF.

This clonotype was counted a few times. This chain joins TRBV7-6 and TRBJ2-5; possibly TRBD2 for D (5 bases). Germline loops: CDR1 SGHVS, CDR2 FNYEAQ. The CDR3 loop spans 17 amino acids. V gave up 2 bases and J gave up 3 bases, with 19 bases separating them. The CDR3 nucleotides are TGTGCCAGCAGCTTAAGGCGGCTAGCTGTGCTTAAAGAGACCCAGTACTTC. As protein: CASSLRRLAVLKETQYF.

A remark on this clonotype: A much bigger clone sits one base away, suggesting this may be a read error. CDR3 DNA sequence: TGTGCCAGCAGTCCCGGGGGCAGGGACGAAAAACTGTTTTTT. Its translation: CASSPGGRDEKLFF. The gene calls are TRBV6-1 and TRBJ1-4; TRBD1 might be the D (6 bases). The V end was cut by 5 bases, the J end by 8 bases, with 15 bases between. The CDR3 extends over 14 amino acids. Germline V CDR1 and CDR2: MNHNS, SASEGT.